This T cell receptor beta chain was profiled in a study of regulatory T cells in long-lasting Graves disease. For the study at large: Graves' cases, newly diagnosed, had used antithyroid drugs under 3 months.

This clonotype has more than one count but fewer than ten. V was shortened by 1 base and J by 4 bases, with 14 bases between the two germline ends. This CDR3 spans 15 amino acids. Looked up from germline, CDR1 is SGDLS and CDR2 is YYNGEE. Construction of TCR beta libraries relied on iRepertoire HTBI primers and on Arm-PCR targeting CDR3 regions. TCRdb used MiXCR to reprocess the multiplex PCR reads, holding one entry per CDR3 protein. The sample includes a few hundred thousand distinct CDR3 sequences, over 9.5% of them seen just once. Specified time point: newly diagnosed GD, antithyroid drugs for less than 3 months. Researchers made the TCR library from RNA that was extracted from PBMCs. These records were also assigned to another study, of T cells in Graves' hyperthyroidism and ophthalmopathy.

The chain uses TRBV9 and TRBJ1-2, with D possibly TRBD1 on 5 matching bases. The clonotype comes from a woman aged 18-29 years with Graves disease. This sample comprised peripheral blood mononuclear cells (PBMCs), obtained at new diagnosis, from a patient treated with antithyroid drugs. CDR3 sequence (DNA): TGTGCCAGCAGCGTACGGTCAGGGCCCACCTATGGCTACACCTTC. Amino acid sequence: CASSVRSGPTYGYTF.